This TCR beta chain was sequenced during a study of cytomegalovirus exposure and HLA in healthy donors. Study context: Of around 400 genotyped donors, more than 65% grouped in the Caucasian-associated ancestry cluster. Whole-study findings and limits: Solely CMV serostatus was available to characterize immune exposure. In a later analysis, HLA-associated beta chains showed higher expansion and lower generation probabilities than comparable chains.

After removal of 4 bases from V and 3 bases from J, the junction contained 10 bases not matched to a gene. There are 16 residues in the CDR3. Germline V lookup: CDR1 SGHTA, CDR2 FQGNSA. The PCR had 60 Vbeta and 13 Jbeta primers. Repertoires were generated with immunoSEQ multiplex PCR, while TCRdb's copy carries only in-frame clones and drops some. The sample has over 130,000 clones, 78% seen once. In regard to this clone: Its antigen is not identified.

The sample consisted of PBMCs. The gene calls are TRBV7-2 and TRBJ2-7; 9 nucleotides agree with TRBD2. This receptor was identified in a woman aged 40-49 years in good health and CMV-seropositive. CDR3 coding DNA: TGTGCCAGCAGCTGGACCCCGGGACTAGCCATCTACGAGCAGTACTTC. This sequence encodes CASSWTPGLAIYEQYF.